In its sample, the clone carrying this TCR beta chain was seen a few times. Donors were grouped by their self-reported clinical history. TCRdb's copy holds only in-frame clones and misses some; the assay was immunoSEQ multiplex PCR. The sample lists around 180,000 clones, more than 75% occurring once. The sample originates from a study of blood T cell repertoires in COVID-19. In the study overall: The study drew acute and convalescent COVID-19 samples from the United States, Italy and Spain. PBMCs, B-cell-depleted T cells, or T cells provided the cDNA or gDNA that made up the material.

Germline-derived CDR1 and CDR2 are MDHEN and SYDVKM. The CDR3 contains 18 residues. V was clipped by 3 bases and J by 7 bases; unmatched bases: 20. The source of this sequence is a woman aged 50 to 65 with acute COVID-19. The sample comprised PBMCs or T cells enriched from blood (not recorded which). The chain employs TRBV28 and TRBJ1-2; 7 bases align to TRBD1. The CDR3 reads CASSFGTGTAVYDPGYTF. In nucleotides, the CDR3 is TGTGCCAGCAGTTTTGGGACCGGGACAGCGGTTTACGATCCTGGCTACACCTTC.